This is a list of T cell receptor beta chains from one sample in a study of cytomegalovirus exposure and HLA in healthy donors. Sequencing used immunoSEQ multiplex PCR; TCRdb keeps in-frame clones, though not all of them. The data show about 170,000 clones, with around 72% seen just once and about 7% held by the top ten. Specimen: PBMCs. The receptors shown here come from a man aged 35 to 55 in good health and CMV-seropositive. Each CDR3 is given with its conserved first and last residue. A D gene is named only where the DNA matches it firmly. Some rows mark clone size as missing; the rest say once, few, many or name a class of expanded clone.

V gene,D gene,J gene,clone size,CDR3 protein,CDR3 DNA
TRBV18,TRBD1,TRBJ2-7,.,CASCSGTGPYEQYF,TGTGCCAGCTGCTCCGGGACAGGTCCCTACGAGCAGTACTTC
TRBV5-4,.,TRBJ1-1,.,CASSRRQDTEAFF,TGTGCCAGCAGTCGTCGACAGGACACTGAAGCTTTCTTT
TRBV5-8,.,TRBJ1-1,.,CASSLGRRPEAFF,TGTGCCAGCAGCTTGGGCAGGAGGCCTGAAGCTTTCTTT
TRBV5-1,.,TRBJ2-7,.,CASSLTAGGYEQYF,TGCGCCAGCAGCTTGACGGCAGGGGGGTACGAGCAGTACTTC
TRBV29-1,.,TRBJ1-3,once,CSVETGLISGNTIYF,TGCAGCGTTGAAACAGGTCTTATCTCTGGAAACACCATATATTTT
TRBV6-1,.,TRBJ1-2,.,CASSASGGFNYGYTF,TGTGCCAGCAGTGCGAGCGGGGGATTCAACTATGGCTACACCTTC
TRBV30,TRBD1,TRBJ1-1,.,CAWAGDRQAFF,TGTGCCTGGGCGGGGGACAGGCAAGCTTTCTTT
TRBV7-2,.,TRBJ1-2,.,CASSSTGPDGYTF,TGTGCCAGCAGCTCGACAGGTCCCGATGGCTACACCTTC
TRBV2,.,TRBJ1-2,.,CASGAGARSYTF,TGTGCCAGCGGGGCTGGGGCTCGGAGCTACACCTTC
TRBV29-1,.,TRBJ1-1,.,CSVEDRTRHTEAFF,TGCAGCGTTGAAGACAGGACACGGCACACTGAAGCTTTCTTT
TRBV7-8,TRBD1,TRBJ1-5,.,CASSTRTGDNQPQHF,TGTGCCAGCAGCACCCGGACAGGCGACAATCAGCCCCAGCATTTT
TRBV18,.,TRBJ1-6,.,CASSPPGRADSPLHF,TGTGCCAGCTCACCACCCGGGCGGGCGGATTCACCCCTCCACTTT
TRBV15,.,TRBJ2-7,.,CATSRVGHNSYEQYF,TGTGCCACCAGCAGAGTTGGGCATAATTCCTACGAGCAGTACTTC
TRBV5-4,TRBD1,TRBJ2-7,.,CASRPGTDAYEQYF,TGTGCCAGCAGACCCGGGACAGATGCCTACGAGCAGTACTTC
TRBV5-6,.,TRBJ1-5,.,CASSTGSPWNNQPQHF,TGTGCCAGCAGCACAGGCTCACCTTGGAATAATCAGCCCCAGCATTTT
TRBV2,.,TRBJ1-3,.,CASTLTEGNTIYF,TGTGCCAGCACCCTGACAGAAGGAAACACCATATATTTT
TRBV27,.,TRBJ2-5,.,CASSLSGLTRETQYF,TGTGCCAGCAGTCTTTCGGGACTTACAAGGGAGACCCAGTACTTC